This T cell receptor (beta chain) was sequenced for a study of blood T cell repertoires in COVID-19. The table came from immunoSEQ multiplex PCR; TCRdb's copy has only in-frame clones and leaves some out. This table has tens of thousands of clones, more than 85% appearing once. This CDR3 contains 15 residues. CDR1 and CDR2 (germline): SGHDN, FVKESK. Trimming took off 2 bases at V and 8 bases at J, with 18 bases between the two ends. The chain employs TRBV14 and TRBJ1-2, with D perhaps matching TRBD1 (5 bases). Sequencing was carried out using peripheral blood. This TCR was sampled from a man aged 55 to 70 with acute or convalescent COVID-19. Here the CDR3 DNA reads TGTGCCAGCAGCCAACTACCAGGGCGCGCGGGAGGCTACACCTTC. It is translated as CASSQLPGRAGGYTF. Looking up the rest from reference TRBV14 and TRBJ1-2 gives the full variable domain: EAGVTQFPSHSVIEKGQTVTLRCDPISGHDNLYWYRRVMGKEIKFLLHFVKESKQDESGMPNNRFLAERTGGTYSTLKVQPAELEDSGVYFCASSQLPGRAGGYTFGSGTRLTVV.